These 13 T cell receptor beta chains came from one sample sequenced in a study of control samples from healthy donors and cancer patients. Assay: immunoSEQ multiplex PCR; the TCRdb copy retains only in-frame clones and omits some. The sample holds roughly 120,000 clones, around 87% seen once. The sequenced sample consisted of PBMCs. The receptors originated from a woman in her forties or fifties with colorectal cancer.

The chain combines TRBV6-2 or TRBV6-3 with TRBJ1-1; D ambiguous. The CDR3 spans 14 residues. The germline CDR1 and CDR2 sequences are MNHEY and SVGEGT. With 6 bases removed from V and 2 bases from J, the gap between germline ends came to 13 bases. CDR3 DNA sequence: TGTGCCAGCAGCCCCAGGCACAGAAACACTGAAGCTTTCTTT. This sequence encodes CASSPRHRNTEAFF.

In its sample, this clone was seen once. This chain joins TRBV27 and TRBJ2-2; D might be TRBD1 (6 bases). The germline V gene has CDR1 MNHEY and CDR2 SMNVEV (reference sequence). Trimming left V 3 bases short and J 4 bases short, with 9 bases between. CDR3 length: 14 amino acids. DNA of the CDR3: TGTGCCAGCAGTTTGGACAGCGGCACCGGGGAGCTGTTTTTT. Protein: CASSLDSGTGELFF.

The V gene is TRBV28, the J gene TRBJ2-1, with D perhaps TRBD1 or TRBD2 (5 bases each). Between the trimmed V and J ends, which lost 7 bases and 6 bases, there was a span of 16 bases. The CDR3 is made up of 14 amino acids. Germline CDR1 and CDR2: MDHEN and SYDVKM. The CDR3 nucleotides read TGTGCCAGCAAACAACCGGGACCGCTCAATGAGCAGTTCTTC. Residues: CASKQPGPLNEQFF.

The chain uses TRBV2 and TRBJ1-5; D remains unclear. The V gene's germline CDR1 is SNHLY and CDR2 FYNNEI. CDR3 size: 13 residues. The V and J ends lost 6 bases and 6 bases respectively, with 12 bases between them. The CDR3 nucleotides are TGTGCCAGCAGGGGTATAGGCAGTCAGCCCCAGCATTTT. Its translation: CASRGIGSQPQHF.

This sequence joins TRBV19 and TRBJ2-1; 9 bases agree with TRBD1. V shed 5 bases and J 0 bases; nucleotides not matched to a gene: 5. In germline, CDR1 is LNHDA, CDR2 SQIVND (reference sequence). The CDR3 has 16 amino acids. The CDR3 region has the DNA TGTGCCAGTAGTCCCGGGACAGGGAGCTCCTACAATGAGCAGTTCTTC. Residues: CASSPGTGSSYNEQFF.

This chain connects TRBV3-1 (or the pseudogene TRBV3-2) to TRBJ1-1; 7 nucleotides line up with TRBD1. Germline V lookup: CDR1 LGHDT, CDR2 YNNKEL (reference sequence). Losses at the gene ends were 8 bases for V and 4 bases for J; bases not matched to a gene: 10. There are 14 residues in the CDR3. CDR3 loop: CASSRQGRVTEAFF. DNA of the CDR3: TGTGCCAGCTCGAGACAGGGTAGGGTCACTGAAGCTTTCTTT.

This rearrangement joins TRBV18 to TRBJ1-1; weak D call: TRBD1 (6 bases). Germline CDR1 reads KGHSH; CDR2 reads LQKENI. V was shortened by 0 bases and J by 1 base, with 12 bases between the two germline ends. The length of the CDR3 is 16 residues. The CDR3 bases are TGTGCCAGCTCACCACCAACGAGGACAGAGAACACTGAAGCTTTCTTT. It codes for CASSPPTRTENTEAFF.

This chain uses TRBV7-9 with TRBJ1-4, with TRBD1 as a possible D gene (6 bases). CDR1 SEHNR and CDR2 FQNEAQ come from the germline V gene (reference sequence). The germline V and J ends were trimmed by 4 bases and 1 base, with 10 bases remaining between them. This CDR3 spans 15 amino acids. The CDR3: CASSSRGQTNEKLFF. In DNA, the CDR3 is TGTGCCAGCAGCTCGAGGGGACAAACTAATGAAAAACTGTTTTTT.

This chain links TRBV5-1 with TRBJ2-3; 9 nucleotides line up with TRBD2. Germline V gene sequence: CDR1 SGHRS, CDR2 YFSETQ. This CDR3 region has 17 residues. After removal of 0 bases from V and 0 bases from J, the junction contained 5 bases not matched to a gene. The CDR3 loop reads CASSLGGTSGSTDTQYF. As DNA, the CDR3 is TGCGCCAGCAGCTTGGGGGGCACTAGCGGGAGCACAGATACGCAGTATTTT.

The gene calls are TRBV5-1 and TRBJ1-1; TRBD1 might be the D (6 bases). The CDR3 covers 14 residues. V dropped 0 bases and J dropped 4 bases, with 10 bases sitting between them. Germline CDR1 and CDR2: SGHRS and YFSETQ. For the CDR3, the DNA is TGCGCCAGCAGCTTGGGGACAGCGAGCACTGAAGCTTTCTTT. Protein: CASSLGTASTEAFF.

The chain combines TRBV5-6 with TRBJ1-6; TRBD1 might be the D (5 bases). Germline lookup yields CDR1 SGHDT and CDR2 YYEEEE. This CDR3 is built from 18 residues. Trimming removed 0 bases at V and 5 bases at J, with 18 bases between. For the CDR3, the DNA is TGTGCCAGCAGCTTGGGAGGGGACGGAGACATCGATAATTCACCCCTCCACTTT. This codes for CASSLGGDGDIDNSPLHF.

V usage is TRBV5-1 and J usage is TRBJ2-5; 7 bases align to TRBD1. Germline V gives CDR1 SGHRS, CDR2 YFSETQ. This CDR3 has 14 amino acids. The junction had 9 bases not matched to a gene; V was cut back by 5 bases and J by 5 bases. The CDR3 is CASRQTGVTETQYF. The CDR3 DNA sequence: TGCGCCAGCAGGCAAACAGGGGTAACGGAGACCCAGTACTTC.

The gene calls are TRBV5-6 and TRBJ1-1, with TRBD1 matching over 9 bases. V gave up 4 bases and J gave up 4 bases; unmatched junction bases: 11. The germline CDR1 and CDR2 sequences are SGHDT and YYEEEE. The CDR3 is made up of 16 amino acids. The CDR3 region has the DNA TGTGCCAGCAGCCCAGACAGGGGGGTGAGGAGCACTGAAGCTTTCTTT. It translates to CASSPDRGVRSTEAFF.